A selection of T cell receptor beta chains follows, all from one sample in a study of blood T cell repertoires in COVID-19. The protocol was immunoSEQ multiplex PCR, while the TCRdb copy is restricted to in-frame clones and leaves out a portion. Altogether 150,000 or so clones are present, 70% to 90% being singletons, with the ten largest covering 4.5% to 7.5%. Sequencing used PBMCs or T cells enriched from blood (not recorded which). Receptor source: a man in his forties who had recovered from COVID-19. CDR3s include the opening cysteine and the closing phenylalanine or tryptophan. Fields, in order: clone size, V gene, D gene, J gene, CDR3 DNA, CDR3 protein. The D gene is left open where the match is weak. Size values are once, few and many counts, or a class for expanded clones, and some rows have none.

>once|TRBV14|NA|TRBJ1-1
TGTGCCAGCAGCCTCCAACAGGGGAACACTGAAGCTTTCTTT
CASSLQQGNTEAFF
>NA|TRBV5-1|NA|TRBJ1-1
TGCGCCAGCAGCTTGGTGGTTTCGAGCCCTGAAGCTTTCTTT
CASSLVVSSPEAFF
>NA|TRBV4-1|NA|TRBJ1-1
TGCGCCAGCAGCCAAACAGCGAACACTGAAGCTTTCTTT
CASSQTANTEAFF
>few|TRBV30|TRBD1|TRBJ1-2
TGTGCCTGGAGTGGGACAGGGGGCGTCTATGGCTACACCTTC
CAWSGTGGVYGYTF
>NA|TRBV5-1|NA|TRBJ2-1
TGCGCCAGCAGCTTGGGTGACGGACTCTCCTACAATGAGCAGTTCTTC
CASSLGDGLSYNEQFF
>NA|TRBV5-1|TRBD1|TRBJ2-1
TGCGCCAGCAGCGAAACAGGGGAGACCTACAATGAGCAGTTCTTC
CASSETGETYNEQFF
>NA|TRBV10-1|NA|TRBJ1-5
TGCGCCAGCAGATCAGGGCGCCAGCCCCAGCATTTT
CASRSGRQPQHF
>NA|TRBV7-8|NA|TRBJ2-7
TGTGCCAGCAGCACCTACTCGACAACCTACGAGCAGTACTTC
CASSTYSTTYEQYF
>NA|TRBV6-6|TRBD2|TRBJ2-5
TGTGCCACGGGGGGGCTAGGTAGAGAGACCCAGTACTTC
CATGGLGRETQYF
>NA|TRBV11-2|NA|TRBJ2-5
TGTGCCAGCAGCTTAAGACGTCTCGGGAGAGAGACCCAGTACTTC
CASSLRRLGRETQYF
>NA|TRBV18|NA|TRBJ2-2
TGTGCCAGCTCAGACCGGGTTGACACCGGGGAGCTGTTTTTT
CASSDRVDTGELFF
>NA|TRBV5-1|TRBD1|TRBJ1-4
TGCGCCAGCAGACAGGGGGCTAATGAAAAACTGTTTTTT
CASRQGANEKLFF
>few|TRBV10-1|TRBD1|TRBJ2-2
TGCGCCAGCACTACAGGGGACACCGGGGAGCTGTTTTTT
CASTTGDTGELFF
>few|TRBV24-1|TRBD1|TRBJ2-1
TGTGCCACCAGTGATACCGGGACAGAGTACTACAATGAGCAGTTCTTC
CATSDTGTEYYNEQFF
>NA|TRBV24-1|NA|TRBJ1-2
TGTGCCACCAGACAGAATTACCCAAACTATGGCTACACCTTC
CATRQNYPNYGYTF
>NA|TRBV6-5|TRBD2|TRBJ2-7
TGTGCCAGCAGTTACGGCGGGGGGGCCCACCACTACGAGCAGTACTTC
CASSYGGGAHHYEQYF
>NA|TRBV5-1|NA|TRBJ2-5
TGCGCCAGCAGCCTAGCGAGGGAGACCCAGTACTTC
CASSLARETQYF
>NA|TRBV4-1|TRBD2|TRBJ2-3
TGCGCCAGCAGCCAACTAGCGGGGGTGGCAGATACGCAGTATTTT
CASSQLAGVADTQYF
>NA|TRBV6-5|NA|TRBJ1-6
TGTGCCAGCAGTTACGAGGGGCGGGGCCAATCACCCCTCCACTTT
CASSYEGRGQSPLHF
>NA|TRBV5-1|NA|TRBJ2-2
TGCGCCAGCAGATTAGGAGGGGCTGGCACCGGGGAGCTGTTTTTT
CASRLGGAGTGELFF
>NA|TRBV3-1/TRBV3-2|TRBD2|TRBJ2-5
TGTGCCAGCAGACGCGAACCGGGACTAGCGGAAGAGACCCAGTACTTC
CASRREPGLAEETQYF
>NA|TRBV6-5|TRBD2|TRBJ2-2
TGTGCCAGCAGTTTTAGACTAGCGGGGATGGAAGGGGAGCTGTTTTTT
CASSFRLAGMEGELFF
>few|TRBV5-1|TRBD1|TRBJ2-1
TGCGCCAGCAGCTCCGGGACAGCGCGAATATACAATGAGCAGTTCTTC
CASSSGTARIYNEQFF
>few|TRBV7-3|NA|TRBJ2-5
TGTGCCAGCAGCCCCTCCGGGCCCGAGGGAGAGACCCAGTACTTC
CASSPSGPEGETQYF
>NA|TRBV24-1|TRBD2|TRBJ2-3
TGTGCCACCAGTGATTCCCTAGCGGGGGTCTCGGGTACGCAGTATTTT
CATSDSLAGVSGTQYF
>once|TRBV4-1|NA|TRBJ1-2
TGCGCCAGCAGTACAGGGTTTGACTATGGCTACACCTTC
CASSTGFDYGYTF
>once|TRBV10-3|TRBD1|TRBJ1-1
TGTGCCATCAGTGAGGGGGGGGGACAGGGGGTTGAAGCTTTCTTT
CAISEGGGQGVEAFF
>few|TRBV5-1|NA|TRBJ1-1
TGCGCCAGCAGCTTGGTAGGAGGGAGGACTGAAGCTTTCTTT
CASSLVGGRTEAFF
>NA|TRBV2|NA|TRBJ2-4
TGTGCCAGCAGTGTCCGCTTACAGGTAGCCAAAAGCATTCAGTACTTC
CASSVRLQVAKSIQYF
>NA|TRBV6-6|NA|TRBJ2-5
TGTGCCAGCAGTTCCCTCGACAGTCAAGAGACCCAGTACTTC
CASSSLDSQETQYF
>NA|TRBV5-1|NA|TRBJ2-2
TGCGCCAGCAGCATATCCGGGACACCGACCGGGGAGCTGTTTTTT
CASSISGTPTGELFF
>NA|TRBV6-5|NA|TRBJ1-2
TGTGCCAGCAGTTCCCAGACAGGTTCTAGGGGATATGGCTACACCTTC
CASSSQTGSRGYGYTF
>NA|TRBV5-1|NA|TRBJ2-3
TGCGCCAGCAGCTTGGGGCAGGGTCCAGAAGATACGCAGTATTTT
CASSLGQGPEDTQYF